What follows are 5 T cell receptor beta chains derived from one specimen sequenced in a study of T cell responses to AZD1222 COVID-19 vaccine. The assay was immunoSEQ multiplex PCR, and TCRdb's table has in-frame clones only and misses some. The repertoire consists of about 120,000 clones, with about 93% occurring once and the leading ten covering 4% to 5%. Sequences were derived from peripheral blood, sampled 28 days after the second dose of the MenACWY control vaccine. These receptors came from an adult who received the MenACWY meningococcal vaccine as a control.

The chain links TRBV7-2 to TRBJ1-2, with 8 bases matching TRBD1. Germline CDR1 is SGHTA and CDR2 is FQGNSA. J lost 4 bases, V lost 6 bases, and 10 bases had no gene match. The CDR3 is 15 residues long. The CDR3 DNA is TGTGCCAGCAGATTACCAGGGGGCGCGGCCTATGGCTACACCTTC. Encoded protein: CASRLPGGAAYGYTF.

The rearrangement uses TRBV3-1 (or the pseudogene TRBV3-2) and TRBJ2-7, with TRBD1 matching 11 bases. The CDR3 spans 18 residues. J was trimmed by 4 bases and V by 1 base; bases with no gene match: 12. In germline, CDR1 is LGHDT, CDR2 YNNKEL (reference sequence). CDR3 amino acids: CASSQGQHPGTGGYEQYF. The CDR3 DNA sequence: TGTGCCAGCAGCCAAGGGCAACACCCCGGGACAGGGGGGTACGAGCAGTACTTC.

The chain uses TRBV27 and TRBJ2-2; D uncertain. V lost 2 bases, J lost 4 bases, and 8 bases lay in between. CDR3 length: 14 residues. CDR1 MNHEY and CDR2 SMNVEV come from the germline V gene (reference sequence). CDR3 sequence reads: CASSLEPGTGELFF. The CDR3 coding sequence is TGTGCCAGCAGTTTAGAGCCAGGCACCGGGGAGCTGTTTTTT.

The chain has TRBV27 and TRBJ2-1, with D possibly called TRBD1 or TRBD2 (6 bases each). The CDR3 contains 14 residues. Trimming took 8 bases from V and 3 from J, leaving 14 bases between them. The germline gives CDR1 MNHEY, CDR2 SMNVEV (reference sequence). The CDR3 is CASRGQGNYNEQFF. The CDR3 region has the DNA TGTGCCAGCCGGGGGCAGGGGAACTACAATGAGCAGTTCTTC.

The V and J genes are TRBV2 and TRBJ1-3, with 8 nucleotides matching TRBD1. Losses at the gene ends were 10 bases for V and 0 bases for J; bases not matched to a gene: 5. CDR3 length: 14 amino acids. CDR1 and CDR2 from the germline V gene are SNHLY and FYNNEI. The CDR3 reads CAIDRGYSGNTIYF. The CDR3 nucleotides read TGTGCCATCGACAGGGGCTACTCTGGAAACACCATATATTTT.